The present entry profiles one T cell receptor (beta chain) with its context. This table comes from immunoSEQ multiplex PCR, and its TCRdb copy is limited to in-frame clones, with some not included. Here the sample spans around 130,000 clones, roughly 92% being singletons. The CDR3 is 13 amino acids. Germline CDR1 is LNHDA and CDR2 is SQIVND (reference sequence). With 5 bases removed from V and 7 bases from J, the gap between germline ends came to 14 bases. This sample stems from a study of T cell changes during pregnancy in multiple sclerosis. The clonotype was recovered from a female donor with multiple sclerosis, enrolled in a pregnancy study. Sequences were derived from peripheral blood, sampled before pregnancy. The V call is TRBV19, the J call TRBJ1-1; D possibly corresponds to TRBD1 (5 bases). The CDR3 loop reads CASSYPTGDEAFF. The CDR3 coding sequence is TGTGCCAGTAGTTACCCCACAGGAGATGAAGCTTTCTTT.